This T cell receptor beta chain was profiled in a study of blood T cell repertoires in COVID-19. Background on the study: From the United States, Italy and Spain came samples of acute and convalescent COVID-19. Nucleic acid was either cDNA or gDNA, and it came from T cells, B-cell-depleted T cells, or PBMCs.

Enrolment of Seattle patients took place during active infection, and they were followed longitudinally. Original processing notes: Estimates of nucleated cell counts were drawn from the amplification of reference gene primers. The method was immunoSEQ multiplex PCR; TCRdb's version includes in-frame clones alone and lacks a portion of them. For V, J and clone size, that table is used; D and trimming come from the DNA. This sample has around 320,000 clones, with 89% found just once. The sample consisted of peripheral blood. This sequence originates from a woman under 40 with COVID-19, enrolled during active disease.

This CDR3 is CATGPRDGSETQYF. DNA for the CDR3: TGTGCCACCGGCCCCAGGGACGGGAGTGAGACCCAGTACTTC. The chain links TRBV19 to TRBJ2-5; TRBD2 might be the D (6 bases). The CDR3 spans 14 residues. Trimming removed 10 bases at V and 5 bases at J, with 20 bases between. Germline V lookup: CDR1 LNHDA, CDR2 SQIVND (reference sequence).